Listed here is a single T cell receptor beta chain. Here immunoSEQ multiplex PCR was the method, and the copy in TCRdb shows in-frame clones only, minus some. The profile shows under 350,000 clones, 90% of them singletons. Membership in each cohort depended on participant-reported clinical history. Two negative PCRs, clearance, or symptom resolution characterized the recovered Cohort 3 donors. These data come from a study of blood T cell repertoires in COVID-19. The sequence derives from a man between 60 and 75 years old who had recovered from COVID-19. The sequencing input was PBMCs or T cells enriched from blood (not recorded which).

CDR3: CASSLVDNSYEQYF. Here the CDR3 DNA reads TGTGCCAGCAGCTTGGTTGACAACTCCTACGAGCAGTACTTC. The chain uses TRBV5-5 and TRBJ2-7; no reliable D call. The CDR3 spans 14 residues. Between the trimmed V and J ends, which lost 0 bases and 0 bases, there was a span of 7 bases. The V gene's germline CDR1 is SGHKS and CDR2 YYEKEE (reference sequence).